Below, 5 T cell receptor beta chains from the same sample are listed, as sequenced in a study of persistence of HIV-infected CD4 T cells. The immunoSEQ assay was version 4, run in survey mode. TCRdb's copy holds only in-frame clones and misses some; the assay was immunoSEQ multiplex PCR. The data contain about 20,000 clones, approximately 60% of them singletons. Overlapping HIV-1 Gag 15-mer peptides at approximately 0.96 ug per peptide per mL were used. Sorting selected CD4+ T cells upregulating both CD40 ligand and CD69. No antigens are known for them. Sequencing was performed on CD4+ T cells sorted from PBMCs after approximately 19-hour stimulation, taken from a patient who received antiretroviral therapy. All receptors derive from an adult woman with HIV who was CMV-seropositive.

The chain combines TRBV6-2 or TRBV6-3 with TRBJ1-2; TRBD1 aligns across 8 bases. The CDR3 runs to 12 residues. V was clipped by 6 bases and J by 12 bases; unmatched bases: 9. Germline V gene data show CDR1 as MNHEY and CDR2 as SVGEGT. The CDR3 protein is CASSPPGQVNTF. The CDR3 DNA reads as TGTGCCAGCAGCCCCCCGGGACAGGTTAACACCTTC.

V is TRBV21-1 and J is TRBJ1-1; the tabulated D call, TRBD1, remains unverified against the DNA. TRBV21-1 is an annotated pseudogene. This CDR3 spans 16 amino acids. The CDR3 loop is CASSALQGTGATEAFF. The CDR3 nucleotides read TGTGCCAGCAGCGCCCTACAGGGCACCGGGGCCACTGAAGCTTTCTTT.

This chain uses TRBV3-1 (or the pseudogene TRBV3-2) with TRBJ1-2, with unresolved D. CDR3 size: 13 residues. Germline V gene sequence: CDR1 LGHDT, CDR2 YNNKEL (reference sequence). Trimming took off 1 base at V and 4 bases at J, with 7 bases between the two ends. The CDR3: CASSQGEIYGYTF. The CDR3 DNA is TGTGCCAGCAGCCAAGGGGAGATCTATGGCTACACCTTC.

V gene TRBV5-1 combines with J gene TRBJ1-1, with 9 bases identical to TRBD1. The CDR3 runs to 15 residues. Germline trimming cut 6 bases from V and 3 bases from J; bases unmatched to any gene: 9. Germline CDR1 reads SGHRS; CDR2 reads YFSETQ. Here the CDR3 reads CASTEETGGYTEAFF. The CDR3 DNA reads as TGCGCCAGCACGGAAGAAACAGGGGGCTACACTGAAGCTTTCTTT.

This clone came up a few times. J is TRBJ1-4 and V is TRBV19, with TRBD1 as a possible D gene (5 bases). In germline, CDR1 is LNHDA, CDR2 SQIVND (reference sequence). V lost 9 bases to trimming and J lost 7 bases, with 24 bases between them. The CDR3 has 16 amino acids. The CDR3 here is CASTLGNSPGLEKLFF. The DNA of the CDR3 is TGTGCCAGCACCCTTGGGAATAGTCCAGGGCTTGAAAAACTGTTTTTT.